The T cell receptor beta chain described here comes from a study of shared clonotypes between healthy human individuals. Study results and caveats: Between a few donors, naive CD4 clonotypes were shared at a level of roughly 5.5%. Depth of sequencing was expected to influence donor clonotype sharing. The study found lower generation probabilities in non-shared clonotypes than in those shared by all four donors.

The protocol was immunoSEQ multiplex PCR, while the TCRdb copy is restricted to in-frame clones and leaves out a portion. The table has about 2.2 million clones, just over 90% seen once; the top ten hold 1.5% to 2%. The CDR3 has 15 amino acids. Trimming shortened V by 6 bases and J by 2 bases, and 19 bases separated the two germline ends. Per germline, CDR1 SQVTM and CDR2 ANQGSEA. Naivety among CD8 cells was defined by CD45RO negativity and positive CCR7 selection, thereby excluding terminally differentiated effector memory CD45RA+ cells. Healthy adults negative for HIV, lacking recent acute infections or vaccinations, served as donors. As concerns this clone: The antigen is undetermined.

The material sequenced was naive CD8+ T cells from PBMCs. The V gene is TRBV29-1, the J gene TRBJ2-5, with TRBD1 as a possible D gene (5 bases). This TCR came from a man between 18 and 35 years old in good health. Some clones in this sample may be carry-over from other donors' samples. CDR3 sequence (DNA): TGCAGCGTAGGCCGAAGCAGGGTCGCGCAAGAGACCCAGTACTTC. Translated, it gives CSVGRSRVAQETQYF. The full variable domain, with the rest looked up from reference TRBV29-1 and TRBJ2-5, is SAVISQKPSRDICQRGTSLTIQCQVDSQVTMMFWYRQQPGQSLTLIATANQGSEATYESGFVIDKFPISRPNLTFSTLTVSNMSPEDSSIYLCSVGRSRVAQETQYFGPGTRLLVL.